The present T cell receptor (beta chain) was sequenced within a study of blood T cells in healthy people across ages. Deletions cut 3 bases from V and 7 bases from J, with 15 bases between. The V gene's germline CDR1 is SGHTA and CDR2 FQGNSA. The CDR3 extends over 14 amino acids. Together with a sample-barcoded 5' primer, a J-beta primer mix was included in a second PCR lasting about 7 to 11 cycles. Samples each returned at least 2.5 million CDR3-containing paired-end reads. TCRdb reanalysed the 5' RACE reads using MiXCR and keeps one entry per CDR3 protein. The sample carries roughly 1.5 million distinct CDR3 sequences, under 55% recorded once. This clonotype occurred many times. Its target is not known. General observations from the study: The unknown donor CMV status may have confounded expanded clonotype changes. When one million T cells were used, diversity estimates were thought to be underestimates. Unsorted PBMCs ruled out conclusive naive versus antigen-experienced comparison.

Sequenced sample: blood. The receptor was isolated from a woman aged 18-30 years in good health. The V and J genes are TRBV7-2 and TRBJ2-5; D possibly corresponds to TRBD2 (6 bases). CDR3 bases: TGTGCCAGCAGCTTTGCTAGCGCGAGCGGGACCCAGTACTTC. Translating it yields CASSFASASGTQYF.